This T cell receptor beta chain was obtained from a study of technical replicates of blood from a handful of donors (dated 2017 in TCRdb). This clone came up once. Its antigen is unknown. There are no base qualities to consult, and no much larger clone falls within one base. Library generation was performed with the immunoSEQ multiplex PCR assay. TCRdb carries this immuneACCESS record with in-frame sequences only. Its versions omit some clonotypes, under half of them owing to an unresolved V gene in the studies checked, with the rest unexplained. This sample is represented by tens of thousands of clones; around 94% of them were singletons. About 0.4% of the sample rests with the top ten. Inclusive of the bounding cysteine and phenylalanine, the CDR3 is 13 residues long. The retained sequence is limited to the CDR3, 39 bases, with the frame set at the first base. Compared with germline, V lacks 7 bases and J lacks 4 bases; bases without a gene match: 6. Sequences MNHNS (CDR1) and SASEGT (CDR2) are obtained from the germline V gene.

This TCR derives from a human donor in good health. Sequencing was carried out using T cells isolated from PBMCs. The sequence is built from TRBV6-1 and TRBJ1-2, with 7 central nucleotides matching TRBD1. The CDR3 amino acid sequence is: CASNWDSPYGYTF. The DNA sequence is given as TGTGCCAGCAACTGGGACAGCCCCTATGGCTACACCTTC.